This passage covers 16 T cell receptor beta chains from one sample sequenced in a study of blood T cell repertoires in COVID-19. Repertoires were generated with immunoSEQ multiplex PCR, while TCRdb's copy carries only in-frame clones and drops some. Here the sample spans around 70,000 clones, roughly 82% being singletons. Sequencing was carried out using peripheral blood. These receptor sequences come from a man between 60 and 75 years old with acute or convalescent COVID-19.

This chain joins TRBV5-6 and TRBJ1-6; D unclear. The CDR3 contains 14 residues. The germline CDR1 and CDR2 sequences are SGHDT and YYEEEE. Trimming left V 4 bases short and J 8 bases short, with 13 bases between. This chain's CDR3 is CASSRVRGDSPLHF. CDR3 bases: TGTGCCAGCAGCCGGGTTCGGGGAGATTCACCCCTCCACTTT.

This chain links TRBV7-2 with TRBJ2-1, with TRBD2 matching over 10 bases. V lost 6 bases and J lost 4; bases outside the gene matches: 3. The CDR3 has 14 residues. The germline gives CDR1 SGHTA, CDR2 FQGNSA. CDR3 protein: CASSQGLAYNEQFF. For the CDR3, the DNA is TGTGCCAGCAGTCAGGGACTAGCGTACAATGAGCAGTTCTTC.

The CDR3 coding sequence is TGTGCCTGGAAGGGACAGGGGAATTCACCCCTCCACTTT. Protein sequence: CAWKGQGNSPLHF. This chain joins TRBV30 and TRBJ1-6; the match to TRBD1 covers 10 bases. The CDR3 has 13 residues. Per germline, CDR1 GTSNPN and CDR2 SVGIG (reference sequence). J gave up 7 bases and V 4 bases, and 1 base lay outside the gene matches.

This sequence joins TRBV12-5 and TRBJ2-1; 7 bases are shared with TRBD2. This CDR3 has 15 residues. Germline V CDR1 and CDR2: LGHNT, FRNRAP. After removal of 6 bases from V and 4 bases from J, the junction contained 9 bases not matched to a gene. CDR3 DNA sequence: TGTGCTAGTGGGGTTAGCGGGTTAGGGTACAATGAGCAGTTCTTC. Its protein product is CASGVSGLGYNEQFF.

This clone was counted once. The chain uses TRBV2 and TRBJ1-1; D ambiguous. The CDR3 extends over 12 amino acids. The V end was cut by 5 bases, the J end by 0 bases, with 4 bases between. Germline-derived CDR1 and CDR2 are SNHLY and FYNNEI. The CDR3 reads CASSRVNTEAFF. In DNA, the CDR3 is TGTGCCAGCAGTCGGGTGAACACTGAAGCTTTCTTT.

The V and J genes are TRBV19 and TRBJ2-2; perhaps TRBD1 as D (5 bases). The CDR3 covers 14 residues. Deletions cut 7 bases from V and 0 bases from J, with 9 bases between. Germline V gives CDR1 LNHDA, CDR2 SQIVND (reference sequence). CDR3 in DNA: TGTGCCAGTACGACAGAGGCGAACACCGGGGAGCTGTTTTTT. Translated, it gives CASTTEANTGELFF.

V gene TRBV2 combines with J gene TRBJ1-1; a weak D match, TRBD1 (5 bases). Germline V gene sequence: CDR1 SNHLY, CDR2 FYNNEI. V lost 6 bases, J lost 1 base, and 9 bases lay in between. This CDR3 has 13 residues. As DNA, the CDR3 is TGTGCCAGCAGGGTAGACAGGAACACTGAAGCTTTCTTT. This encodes CASRVDRNTEAFF.

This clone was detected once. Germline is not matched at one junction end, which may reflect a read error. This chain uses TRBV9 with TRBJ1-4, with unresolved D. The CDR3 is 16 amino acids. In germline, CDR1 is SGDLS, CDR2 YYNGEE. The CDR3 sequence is CARSGRGGSRYEKLFF. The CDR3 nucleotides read TGTGCCCGCAGCGGGCGGGGAGGGAGTCGGTATGAAAAACTGTTTTTT.

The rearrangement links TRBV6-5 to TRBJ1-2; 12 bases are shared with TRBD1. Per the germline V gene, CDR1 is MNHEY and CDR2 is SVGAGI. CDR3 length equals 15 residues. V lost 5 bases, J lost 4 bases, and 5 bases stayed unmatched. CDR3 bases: TGTGCCAGCAGTACGGGACAGGGGGCTTTCTATGGCTACACCTTC. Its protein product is CASSTGQGAFYGYTF.

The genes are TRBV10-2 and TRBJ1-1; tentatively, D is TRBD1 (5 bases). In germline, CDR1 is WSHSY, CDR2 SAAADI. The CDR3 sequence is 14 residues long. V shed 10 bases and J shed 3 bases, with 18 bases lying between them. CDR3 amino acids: CATLQPGLYTEAFF. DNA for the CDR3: TGCGCCACACTACAACCGGGACTTTACACTGAAGCTTTCTTT.

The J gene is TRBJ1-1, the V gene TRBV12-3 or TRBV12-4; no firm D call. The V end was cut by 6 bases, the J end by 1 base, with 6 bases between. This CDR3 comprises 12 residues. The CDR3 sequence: CASSVRNTEAFF. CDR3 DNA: TGTGCCAGCAGCGTCAGGAACACTGAAGCTTTCTTT.

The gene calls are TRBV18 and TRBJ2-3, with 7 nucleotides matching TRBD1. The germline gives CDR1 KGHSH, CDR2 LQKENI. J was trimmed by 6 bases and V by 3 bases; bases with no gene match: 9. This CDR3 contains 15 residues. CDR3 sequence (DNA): TGTGCCAGCTCACCTTCGGGACAGCCAGCGGATACGCAGTATTTT. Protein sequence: CASSPSGQPADTQYF.

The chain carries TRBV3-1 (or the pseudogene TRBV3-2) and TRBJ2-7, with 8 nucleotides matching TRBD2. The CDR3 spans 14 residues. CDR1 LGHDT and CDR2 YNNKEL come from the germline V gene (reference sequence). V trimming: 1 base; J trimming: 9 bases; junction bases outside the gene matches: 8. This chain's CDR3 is CASSQAGGPRGQYF. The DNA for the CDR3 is TGTGCCAGCAGCCAAGCGGGGGGGCCGAGGGGGCAGTACTTC.

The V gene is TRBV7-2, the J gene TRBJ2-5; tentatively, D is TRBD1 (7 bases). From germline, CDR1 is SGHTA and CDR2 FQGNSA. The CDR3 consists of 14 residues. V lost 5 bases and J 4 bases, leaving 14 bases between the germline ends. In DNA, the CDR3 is TGTGCCAGCAGCCCCAGACAGGGAGGAGAGACCCAGTACTTC. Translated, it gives CASSPRQGGETQYF.

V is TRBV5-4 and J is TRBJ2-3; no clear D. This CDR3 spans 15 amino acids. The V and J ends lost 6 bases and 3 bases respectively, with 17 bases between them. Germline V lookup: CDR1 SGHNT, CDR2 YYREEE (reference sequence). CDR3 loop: CASTPLAGPTDTQYF. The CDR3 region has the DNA TGTGCCAGCACCCCTTTGGCAGGTCCAACAGATACGCAGTATTTT.

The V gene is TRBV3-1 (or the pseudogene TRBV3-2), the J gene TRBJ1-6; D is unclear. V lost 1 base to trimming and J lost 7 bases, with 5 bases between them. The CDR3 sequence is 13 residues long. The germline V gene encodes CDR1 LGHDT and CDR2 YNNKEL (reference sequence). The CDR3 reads CASSQAGNSPLHF. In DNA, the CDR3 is TGTGCCAGCAGCCAAGCCGGGAATTCACCCCTCCACTTT.